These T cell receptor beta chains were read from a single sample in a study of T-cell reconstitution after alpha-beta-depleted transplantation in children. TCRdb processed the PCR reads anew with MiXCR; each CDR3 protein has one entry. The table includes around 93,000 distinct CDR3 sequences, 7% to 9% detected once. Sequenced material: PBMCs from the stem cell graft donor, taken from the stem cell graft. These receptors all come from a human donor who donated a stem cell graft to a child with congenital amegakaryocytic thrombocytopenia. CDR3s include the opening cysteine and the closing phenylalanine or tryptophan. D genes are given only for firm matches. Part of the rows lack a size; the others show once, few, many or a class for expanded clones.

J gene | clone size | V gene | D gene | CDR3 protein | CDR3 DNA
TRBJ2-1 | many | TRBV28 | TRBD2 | CASLGGLADNEQFF | TGTGCCAGCCTAGGGGGACTAGCGGACAATGAGCAGTTCTTC
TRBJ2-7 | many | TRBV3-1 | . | CASSLELSTPYEQYF | TGTGCCAGCAGCCTAGAACTGTCGACCCCCTACGAGCAGTACTTC
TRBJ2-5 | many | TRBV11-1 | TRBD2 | CASSPDLGLAGIGPETQYF | TGTGCCAGCAGCCCGGATCTCGGACTAGCGGGGATAGGACCGGAGACCCAGTACTTC
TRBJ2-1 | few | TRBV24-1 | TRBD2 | CATGTSGTNEQFF | TGTGCCACCGGGACTAGCGGGACCAATGAGCAGTTCTTC
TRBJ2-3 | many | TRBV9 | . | CASSVGVAGTDTQYF | TGTGCCAGCAGCGTAGGAGTAGCGGGCACAGATACGCAGTATTTT
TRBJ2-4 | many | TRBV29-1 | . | CSVGTLAKNIQYF | TGCAGCGTGGGGACCCTAGCCAAAAACATTCAGTACTTC
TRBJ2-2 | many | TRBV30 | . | CAWSVLGELFF | TGTGCCTGGAGTGTCCTCGGGGAGCTGTTTTTT
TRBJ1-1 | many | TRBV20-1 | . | CSAREGGPSEAFF | TGCAGTGCTCGGGAAGGGGGGCCCTCTGAAGCTTTCTTT
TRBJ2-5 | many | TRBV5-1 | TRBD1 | CASSLVPGGETQYF | TGCGCCAGCAGCTTGGTTCCAGGGGGAGAGACCCAGTACTTC
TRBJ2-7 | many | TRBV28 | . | CASSLLPRQSYEQYF | TGTGCCAGCAGTTTACTCCCTCGACAGTCCTACGAGCAGTACTTC
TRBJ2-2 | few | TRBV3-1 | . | CASSQSDYTGELFF | TGTGCCAGCAGCCAATCTGACTACACCGGGGAGCTGTTTTTT
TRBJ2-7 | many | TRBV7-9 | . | CASSPDLAAEQYF | TGTGCCAGCAGCCCCGACCTAGCCGCCGAGCAGTACTTC
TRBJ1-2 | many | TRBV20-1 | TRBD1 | CSATQGDYGYTF | TGCAGTGCTACGCAGGGGGACTATGGCTACACCTTC
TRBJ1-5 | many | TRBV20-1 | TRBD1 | CSARGTGNQPQHF | TGCAGTGCTAGGGGGACAGGCAATCAGCCCCAGCATTTT
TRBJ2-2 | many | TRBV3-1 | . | CASSRAGQTGELFF | TGTGCCAGCAGCCGAGCAGGACAGACCGGGGAGCTGTTTTTT
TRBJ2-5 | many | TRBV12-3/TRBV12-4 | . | CASSWKETQYF | TGTGCCAGCAGCTGGAAAGAGACCCAGTACTTC
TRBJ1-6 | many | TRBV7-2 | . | CASSLGGESYNSPLHF | TGTGCCAGCAGCTTAGGCGGGGAGTCCTATAATTCACCCCTCCACTTT
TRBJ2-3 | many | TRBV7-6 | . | CASSLGGGQGPTDTQYF | TGTGCCAGCAGCTTAGGAGGTGGGCAGGGCCCCACAGATACGCAGTATTTT
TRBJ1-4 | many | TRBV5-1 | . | CASSLSGGLRNEKLFF | TGCGCCAGCAGCTTGTCCGGGGGGCTCCGTAATGAAAAACTGTTTTTT
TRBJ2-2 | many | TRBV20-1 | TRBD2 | CSDREGPGELFF | TGCAGTGACCGGGAGGGCCCCGGGGAGCTGTTTTTT
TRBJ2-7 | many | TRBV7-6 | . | CASSLGSGSYEQYF | TGTGCCAGCAGCTTGGGTTCAGGTTCCTACGAGCAGTACTTC
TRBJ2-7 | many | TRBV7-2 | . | CASSLVLGYEQYF | TGTGCCAGCAGCTTAGTATTAGGTTACGAGCAGTACTTC
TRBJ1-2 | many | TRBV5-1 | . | CASSSYGIYGYTF | TGCGCCAGCAGCTCTTATGGGATCTATGGCTACACCTTC
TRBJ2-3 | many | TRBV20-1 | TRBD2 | CSASSWLAGGTSTDTQYF | TGCAGTGCTAGTTCGTGGCTAGCGGGGGGCACTAGCACAGATACGCAGTATTTT
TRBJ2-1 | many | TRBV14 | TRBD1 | CASSLTGGSNEQFF | TGTGCCAGCAGCTTGACAGGGGGTTCCAATGAGCAGTTCTTC
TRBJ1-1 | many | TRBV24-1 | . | CATSERTEGVSGTEAFF | TGTGCCACCAGTGAGAGGACAGAAGGTGTTAGCGGCACTGAAGCTTTCTTT
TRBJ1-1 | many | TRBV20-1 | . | CSASPGLNTEAFF | TGCAGTGCTAGTCCCGGGTTGAACACTGAAGCTTTCTTT
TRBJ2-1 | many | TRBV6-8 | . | CASSYSSAGPGSHEQFF | TGTGCCAGCAGTTACTCGTCGGCAGGACCGGGGAGCCATGAGCAGTTCTTC
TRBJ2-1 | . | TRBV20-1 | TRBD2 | CSAIQSLAGDYNEQFF | TGCAGTGCGATCCAATCGCTAGCGGGAGACTACAATGAGCAGTTCTTC
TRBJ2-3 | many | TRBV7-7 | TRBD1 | CASSLGTGNTDTQYF | TGTGCCAGCAGCTTAGGGACAGGGAACACAGATACGCAGTATTTT
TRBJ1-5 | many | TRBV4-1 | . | CASSQGGMSNQPQHF | TGCGCCAGCAGCCAAGGGGGGATGAGCAATCAGCCCCAGCATTTT
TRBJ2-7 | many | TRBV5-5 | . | CASKMGLGGSSYEQYF | TGTGCCAGCAAGATGGGTTTGGGCGGCAGTTCCTACGAGCAGTACTTC
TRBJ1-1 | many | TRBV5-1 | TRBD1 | CASSWTGDERTEAFF | TGCGCCAGCAGCTGGACAGGAGACGAACGAACTGAAGCTTTCTTT
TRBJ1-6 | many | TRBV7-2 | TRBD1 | CASSLGTGNSPLHF | TGTGCCAGCAGCTTAGGGACAGGGAATTCACCCCTCCACTTT
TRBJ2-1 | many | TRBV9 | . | CASSLRGDSSYNEQFF | TGTGCCAGCAGCCTCCGGGGGGACAGCTCCTACAATGAGCAGTTCTTC
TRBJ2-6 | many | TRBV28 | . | CASSLVTAGANVLTF | TGTGCCAGCAGTTTAGTGACAGCCGGGGCCAACGTCCTGACTTTC
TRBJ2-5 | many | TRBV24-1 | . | CATSDLDGVTETQYF | TGTGCCACCAGTGATTTGGATGGAGTTACGGAGACCCAGTACTTC
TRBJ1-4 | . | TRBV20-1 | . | CSARDSHNEKLFF | TGCAGTGCTAGAGATTCCCATAATGAAAAACTGTTTTTT
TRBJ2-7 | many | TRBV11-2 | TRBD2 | CASSLGLAGVSVFYEQYF | TGTGCCAGCAGCTTAGGTCTAGCGGGCGTGTCAGTATTCTACGAGCAGTACTTC
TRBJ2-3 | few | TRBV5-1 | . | CASSLEPRRRGDTDTQYF | TGCGCCAGCAGCTTGGAACCGCGGCGTCGAGGGGACACAGATACGCAGTATTTT
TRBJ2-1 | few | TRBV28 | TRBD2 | CASSSSSGGTYNEQFF | TGTGCCAGCAGTTCCTCTAGCGGGGGGACCTACAATGAGCAGTTCTTC
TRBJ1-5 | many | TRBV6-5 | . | CASSYSTGAQPQHF | TGTGCCAGCAGTTACTCGACGGGGGCTCAGCCCCAGCATTTT
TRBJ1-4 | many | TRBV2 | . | CASTEQLATGSNEKLFF | TGTGCCAGCACCGAACAACTCGCCACGGGATCTAATGAAAAACTGTTTTTT
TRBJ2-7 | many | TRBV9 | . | CASSVGQTTYEQYF | TGTGCCAGCAGCGTAGGACAGACAACCTACGAGCAGTACTTC
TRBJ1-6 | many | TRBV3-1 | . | CASSHQGPAAALHF | TGTGCCAGCAGCCATCAGGGCCCGGCTGCCGCCCTCCACTTT